This is a list of T cell receptor beta chains from one sample in a study of cytomegalovirus exposure and HLA in healthy donors. Sequencing used immunoSEQ multiplex PCR; TCRdb keeps in-frame clones, though not all of them. This sample yields 180,000 or so clones, of which approximately 85% are seen a single time; approximately 9.4% belongs to the top ten. Material: PBMCs. These receptors were taken from a man between 18 and 35 years old in good health and CMV-seropositive. Both conserved end residues are part of each CDR3. Each record gives: V gene, D gene, clone size, J gene, CDR3 protein, CDR3 DNA. D genes are given only for firm matches. Clone size is shown for a subset of rows, as once, few, many or a class of expanded clone.

TRBV7-3	-	-	TRBJ2-5	CASSKSGVQETQYF	TGTGCCAGCAGCAAATCAGGGGTGCAAGAGACCCAGTACTTC
TRBV5-1	TRBD1	-	TRBJ1-4	CASSLTDREGEKLFF	TGCGCCAGCAGCTTGACCGACAGGGAAGGTGAAAAACTGTTTTTT
TRBV9	-	-	TRBJ1-6	CASSVDRAGNSPLHF	TGTGCCAGCAGCGTAGACAGGGCCGGAAATTCACCCCTCCACTTT
TRBV6-6	TRBD1	-	TRBJ1-2	CASSGTGGGYGYTF	TGTGCCAGCAGTGGGACAGGGGGCGGTTATGGCTACACCTTC
TRBV29-1	-	-	TRBJ1-3	CSVGQAGNTIYF	TGCAGCGTTGGACAGGCTGGAAACACCATATATTTT
TRBV6-6	TRBD1	-	TRBJ1-6	CASNPTGDYNSPLHF	TGTGCCAGCAACCCCACAGGGGATTATAATTCACCCCTCCACTTT
TRBV7-3	-	-	TRBJ1-2	CASSDRSGYGYTF	TGTGCCAGCAGCGACAGGTCTGGCTATGGCTACACCTTC
TRBV7-9	TRBD1	-	TRBJ2-7	CASSSPKGTDYEQYF	TGTGCCAGCAGCTCACCCAAGGGGACAGACTACGAGCAGTACTTC
TRBV7-6	-	once	TRBJ2-1	CATSRAHDTNEQFF	TGTGCCACCTCCAGGGCGCACGATACCAATGAGCAGTTCTTC
TRBV4-2	TRBD2	-	TRBJ2-7	CASSQDFSGGNYEQYF	TGTGCCAGCAGCCAAGATTTCAGCGGGGGGAACTACGAGCAGTACTTC
TRBV25-1	-	few	TRBJ2-5	CASSEYGAGETQYF	TGTGCCAGCAGTGAATATGGGGCTGGAGAGACCCAGTACTTC
TRBV5-1	TRBD1	once	TRBJ2-5	CASSLAPGGGETQYF	TGCGCCAGCAGCCTAGCACCAGGGGGCGGGGAGACCCAGTACTTC
TRBV10-2	-	-	TRBJ2-3	CASSESSQNTQYF	TGCGCCAGCAGTGAGTCGTCGCAGAATACGCAGTATTTT
TRBV11-3	-	-	TRBJ2-5	CASSLGSQETQYF	TGTGCCAGCAGCTTGGGCAGCCAAGAGACCCAGTACTTC
TRBV7-9	-	few	TRBJ1-2	CASSLDWGDYGYTF	TGTGCCAGCAGCTTAGACTGGGGCGACTATGGCTACACCTTC
TRBV5-1	TRBD1	-	TRBJ2-3	CASSQVPGQYPDTQYF	TGCGCCAGCAGTCAAGTCCCGGGACAGTACCCTGATACGCAGTATTTT